Listed below are T cell receptor beta chains from one sample, sequenced in a study of T cells in Graves' hyperthyroidism and ophthalmopathy. Using its own MiXCR run on the multiplex PCR reads, TCRdb lists one record per CDR3 protein. Among fewer than 650,000 distinct CDR3 sequences, 14% were seen once, and the ten largest hold about 15%. Source material: blood. These receptors originate from a woman aged 40 to 50 with Graves' hyperthyroidism. CDR3s include the opening cysteine and the closing phenylalanine or tryptophan. A D gene is named only where the DNA matches it firmly. The size of a clone is reported for some rows only, either as once, few or many, or as a class for expanded clones.

TRBV10-1	many	TRBJ1-1	NA	CASSVPRQGPDDTEAFF	TGCGCCAGCAGTGTGCCTCGGCAGGGGCCCGATGACACTGAAGCTTTCTTT
TRBV29-1	many	TRBJ1-5	TRBD1	CSVRQGESNQPQHF	TGCAGCGTTCGACAGGGCGAGAGCAATCAGCCCCAGCATTTT
TRBV5-1	many	TRBJ2-3	NA	CASSSTGRTDTQYF	TGCGCCAGCAGCTCCACAGGGCGCACAGATACGCAGTATTTT
TRBV11-1	many	TRBJ2-1	TRBD2	CASSLTATSGRVVQFF	TGTGCCAGCAGCTTAACCGCGACTAGCGGGAGGGTCGTGCAGTTCTTC
TRBV28	many	TRBJ2-7	TRBD1	CASSLTASGQYYEQYF	TGTGCCAGCAGTTTAACGGCTTCGGGACAGTACTACGAGCAGTACTTC
TRBV11-3	NA	TRBJ1-2	TRBD1	CASSHPPGQGHYGCTF	TGTGCCAGCAGTCATCCTCCGGGACAGGGGCACTATGGCTGCACCTTC
TRBV12-3/TRBV12-4	many	TRBJ2-3	TRBD1	CASSPERGLTDTQYF	TGTGCCAGCAGCCCGGAGAGGGGGCTGACAGATACGCAGTATTTT
TRBV28	many	TRBJ2-1	NA	CASSGTGSSYNEQFF	TGTGCCAGCAGTGGGACGGGGAGCTCCTACAATGAGCAGTTCTTC
TRBV19	NA	TRBJ1-3	NA	CASQQGTGNTIYF	TGTGCCAGCCAACAGGGCACGGGAAACACCATATATTTT
TRBV2	many	TRBJ1-1	NA	CASTPDGQNTEAFF	TGTGCCAGCACCCCTGACGGGCAGAACACTGAAGCTTTCTTT
TRBV3-1	many	TRBJ1-6	NA	CASSFDFNSPLHF	TGTGCCAGCAGTTTCGACTTCAATTCACCCCTCCACTTT
TRBV27	many	TRBJ1-5	TRBD1	CASSFGTGNQPQHF	TGTGCCAGCAGTTTTGGGACAGGGAATCAGCCCCAGCATTTT
TRBV20-1	many	TRBJ2-1	TRBD1	CSATGQGFSYNEQFF	TGCAGTGCTACCGGACAGGGGTTCTCCTACAATGAGCAGTTCTTC
TRBV7-2	many	TRBJ2-1	NA	CASSPNLGRAYNEQFF	TGTGCCAGCAGTCCGAATCTGGGCCGCGCCTACAATGAGCAGTTCTTC
TRBV11-2	many	TRBJ2-2	TRBD2	CASSLLAGAITGELFF	TGTGCCAGCAGCTTACTAGCGGGAGCCATCACCGGGGAGCTGTTTTTT
TRBV6-1	many	TRBJ1-6	NA	CASSESTTSPLHF	TGTGCCAGCAGTGAAAGCACAACATCACCCCTCCACTTT
TRBV5-1	NA	TRBJ2-5	TRBD1	CASSTGQGYQETQYF	TGCGCCAGCAGCACCGGACAGGGGTACCAAGAGACCCAGTACTTC
TRBV5-1	few	TRBJ1-1	NA	CASSLDRIGRNTEAFF	TGCGCCAGCAGCTTGGACAGGATTGGTAGGAACACTGAAGCTTTCTTT
TRBV5-1	many	TRBJ2-7	TRBD1	CASSWGQGAQGEQYF	TGCGCCAGCAGCTGGGGACAGGGGGCGCAGGGCGAGCAGTACTTC
TRBV15	many	TRBJ2-1	TRBD1	CATSRDQQGQAISYNEQFF	TGTGCCACCAGCAGAGATCAGCAGGGACAGGCCATCTCCTACAATGAGCAGTTCTTC
TRBV27	many	TRBJ2-7	TRBD1	CASSLFPGQGYEQYF	TGTGCCAGCAGTTTATTCCCGGGACAGGGTTACGAGCAGTACTTC
TRBV7-3	few	TRBJ2-3	TRBD2	CASSLSYAGGTDTQYF	TGTGCCAGCAGCTTAAGTTACGCGGGAGGGACAGATACGCAGTATTTT
TRBV3-1	many	TRBJ2-1	TRBD2	CASSHRLAGEDEQFF	TGTGCCAGCAGCCACCGACTAGCGGGAGAGGATGAGCAGTTCTTC
TRBV18	few	TRBJ2-3	NA	CASSPPTGSGTDTQYF	TGTGCCAGCTCACCACCCACAGGGTCGGGAACAGATACGCAGTATTTT
TRBV9	many	TRBJ2-3	TRBD2	CASSEGAGTSGPSTDTQYF	TGTGCCAGCAGCGAGGGTGCGGGGACTAGCGGGCCTAGCACAGATACGCAGTATTTT
TRBV2	many	TRBJ2-1	TRBD2	CASSSGTFYNEQFF	TGTGCCAGCAGTAGCGGGACCTTCTACAATGAGCAGTTCTTC
TRBV11-2	few	TRBJ1-6	NA	CASSSRDTGGSNSPLHF	TGTGCCAGCAGTTCCCGGGACACAGGAGGCTCTAATTCACCCCTCCACTTT
TRBV18	many	TRBJ1-6	NA	CASSQTDNSPLHF	TGTGCCAGCTCACAGACGGATAATTCACCCCTCCACTTT
TRBV12-3/TRBV12-4	few	TRBJ2-7	NA	CASSFYPPLDSNEQYF	TGTGCCAGCAGTTTCTACCCTCCCCTCGACTCCAACGAGCAGTACTTC
TRBV28	many	TRBJ2-7	NA	CASSGVGGTPSYEQYF	TGTGCCAGCAGTGGGGTCGGCGGGACCCCCTCCTACGAGCAGTACTTC
TRBV7-2	NA	TRBJ2-7	TRBD1	CASSLNQGAYEQYF	TGTGCCAGCAGCTTAAACCAGGGGGCCTACGAGCAGTACTTC
TRBV12-3/TRBV12-4	NA	TRBJ1-1	TRBD1	CASSRGQGSMNTEAFF	TGTGCCAGCAGTCGTGGACAGGGTTCCATGAACACTGAAGCTTTCTTT
TRBV12-3/TRBV12-4	many	TRBJ1-2	NA	CASSPMRGHSSGYTF	TGTGCCAGCAGTCCTATGCGGGGACATAGCTCTGGCTACACCTTC
TRBV6-5	NA	TRBJ2-3	TRBD2	CASSSTSGRSRTDTQYF	TGTGCCAGCAGTTCCACTAGCGGGAGATCTCGCACAGATACGCAGTATTTT
TRBV20-1	many	TRBJ2-7	NA	CSAVDRRRSSSYEQYF	TGCAGTGCCGTTGACAGGCGGAGGTCCAGCTCCTACGAGCAGTACTTC
TRBV5-1	many	TRBJ2-3	TRBD2	CASSNLGLAGISTDTQYF	TGCGCCAGCAGCAACCTGGGACTAGCGGGAATCAGCACAGATACGCAGTATTTT
TRBV6-1	many	TRBJ2-5	TRBD2	CASRTSGRGETQYF	TGTGCCAGCAGAACTAGCGGGAGGGGGGAGACCCAGTACTTC
TRBV7-9	NA	TRBJ2-7	NA	CASSSSLSYEQYF	TGTGCCAGCAGCTCTTCCCTTTCCTACGAGCAGTACTTC
TRBV6-1	many	TRBJ2-5	NA	CASSESRGRQETQYF	TGTGCCAGCAGTGAAAGCCGAGGGAGGCAAGAGACCCAGTACTTC
TRBV4-1	many	TRBJ1-5	NA	CASSLAVDRTQPQHF	TGCGCCAGCAGCCTCGCCGTGGACAGAACTCAGCCCCAGCATTTT
TRBV24-1	many	TRBJ2-2	TRBD1	CATSEKGAPSWSSGELFF	TGTGCCACCAGTGAGAAGGGGGCCCCTTCTTGGTCATCCGGGGAGCTGTTTTTT
TRBV7-8	many	TRBJ2-1	TRBD2	CASSLELAGAYNEQFF	TGTGCCAGCAGCTTAGAGTTAGCGGGCGCTTACAATGAGCAGTTCTTC
TRBV7-3	many	TRBJ2-3	NA	CASSLNPGEPNTDTQYF	TGTGCCAGCAGCTTAAATCCGGGAGAGCCAAACACAGATACGCAGTATTTT
TRBV10-3	NA	TRBJ2-5	TRBD1	CAISESTGEETQYF	TGTGCCATCAGTGAGTCAACAGGGGAGGAGACCCAGTACTTC
TRBV2	many	TRBJ2-5	NA	CASSGSDSAQETQYF	TGTGCCAGCAGTGGGAGCGACTCCGCCCAAGAGACCCAGTACTTC
TRBV11-1	many	TRBJ1-1	NA	CASSLAVVGTEAFF	TGTGCCAGCAGCTTAGCGGTAGTGGGCACTGAAGCTTTCTTT
TRBV3-1	many	TRBJ1-1	NA	CASSRTEGTEAFF	TGTGCCAGCAGCCGGACAGAGGGCACTGAAGCTTTCTTT
TRBV7-8	NA	TRBJ2-1	TRBD2	CASSAGLAGVLEQFF	TGTGCCAGCAGCGCGGGACTAGCGGGAGTACTTGAGCAGTTCTTC
TRBV20-1	many	TRBJ2-7	NA	CSATGRAAYEQYF	TGCAGTGCAACTGGACGCGCTGCCTACGAGCAGTACTTC
TRBV5-1	NA	TRBJ2-3	NA	CASSRGGGYRTDTQYF	TGCGCCAGCAGCCGGGGTGGGGGATATAGGACAGATACGCAGTATTTT
TRBV11-2	few	TRBJ2-1	NA	CASSLSPFSGIYNEQFF	TGCGCCAGCAGCCTTTCCCCTTTTTCGGGCATCTACAATGAGCAGTTCTTC
TRBV19	many	TRBJ2-1	NA	CASNPQGRNEQFF	TGTGCCAGCAACCCCCAGGGAAGGAATGAGCAGTTCTTC
TRBV20-1	NA	TRBJ2-1	TRBD2	CSATSLAGNYNEQFF	TGCAGTGCTACCTCGCTAGCGGGGAACTACAATGAGCAGTTCTTC
TRBV12-3/TRBV12-4	NA	TRBJ1-4	NA	CASSLKDSINEKLFF	TGTGCCAGCAGTTTGAAGGACAGTATCAATGAAAAACTGTTTTTT
TRBV20-1	few	TRBJ2-3	TRBD2	CSYTGTSNADTQYF	TGCAGTTATACCGGGACTAGCAATGCAGATACGCAGTATTTT
TRBV9	NA	TRBJ2-2	TRBD2	CASSQSSGMGTGELFF	TGTGCCAGCAGCCAATCTAGCGGGATGGGCACCGGGGAGCTGTTTTTT
TRBV4-2	many	TRBJ1-4	NA	CASSQAVGATNEKLFF	TGTGCCAGCAGCCAGGCCGTCGGGGCAACTAATGAAAAACTGTTTTTT
TRBV7-6	many	TRBJ2-2	NA	CASSLGGGQNTGELFF	TGTGCCAGCAGCTTAGGGGGGGGACAGAACACCGGGGAGCTGTTTTTT
TRBV3-1	many	TRBJ2-2	NA	CASSQAGNTGELFF	TGTGCCAGCAGCCAAGCCGGGAACACCGGGGAGCTGTTTTTT
TRBV6-2/TRBV6-3	NA	TRBJ2-1	TRBD2	CASSYSSGGYNEQFF	TGTGCCAGCAGTTACTCGAGCGGGGGCTACAATGAGCAGTTCTTC